The 5 T cell receptor beta chains presented below share a single source sample, sequenced in a study of blood T cells in healthy people across ages. Alongside a J-beta primer mix, a sample-barcoded 5' primer served in a second PCR lasting roughly 6 to 12 cycles. TCRdb redid the calling of the 5' RACE reads with MiXCR, one entry per CDR3 protein. The sample carries approximately 800,000 distinct CDR3 sequences, 60% to 80% recorded once. Sequencing was done on a sample of blood. All receptors derive from a man aged 25-40 years in good health.

This chain joins TRBV4-3 and TRBJ2-3; 8 bases map to TRBD2. The ends lost 2 bases at V and 1 base at J; junction bases unmatched: 5. Per the germline V gene, CDR1 is LGHNA and CDR2 is YSLEER. This CDR3 comprises 16 residues. The CDR3 sequence: CASSQTRRGGTDTQYF. Here the CDR3 DNA reads TGCGCCAGCAGCCAAACGAGGCGGGGGGGCACAGATACGCAGTATTTT.

The chain links TRBV12-3 or TRBV12-4 to TRBJ1-5; 7 bases align to TRBD1. V gave up 8 bases and J gave up 2 bases; unmatched junction bases: 9. CDR3 size: 15 residues. The CDR3 region has the DNA TGTGCCAGCTGTCCAGGGGGACGGGGCAATCAGCCCCAGCATTTT. Translated, it gives CASCPGGRGNQPQHF.

V usage is TRBV7-2 and J usage is TRBJ2-3; TRBD2 matches at 13 bases. The junction had 11 bases not matched to a gene; V was cut back by 4 bases and J by 4 bases. Germline CDR1 SGHTA, CDR2 FQGNSA. There are 18 residues in the CDR3. CDR3 amino acids: CASSSSQTSGGIADTQYF. For the CDR3, the DNA is TGTGCCAGCAGCTCATCACAGACTAGCGGGGGGATCGCAGATACGCAGTATTTT.

The V and J genes are TRBV7-2 and TRBJ2-1, with D perhaps assigned TRBD1 or TRBD2 (6 bases each). This CDR3 contains 16 residues. Germline CDR1 is SGHTA and CDR2 is FQGNSA. The V gene lost 1 base and the J gene lost 7 bases, with 17 bases spanning the gap. As DNA, the CDR3 is TGTGCCAGCAGCTTAGTGGGGGGCTACGCGATAAATGAGCAGTTCTTC. Protein sequence: CASSLVGGYAINEQFF.

The chain is built from TRBV10-2 and TRBJ1-4; perhaps TRBD1 as D (5 bases). V was cut by 10 bases and J by 7 bases, with 10 bases left in between. The length of the CDR3 is 11 residues. Looked up from germline, CDR1 is WSHSY and CDR2 is SAAADI. The CDR3 DNA reads TGCGCCACCAGGGATGGTGAAAAACTGTTTTTT. Translation gives CATRDGEKLFF.